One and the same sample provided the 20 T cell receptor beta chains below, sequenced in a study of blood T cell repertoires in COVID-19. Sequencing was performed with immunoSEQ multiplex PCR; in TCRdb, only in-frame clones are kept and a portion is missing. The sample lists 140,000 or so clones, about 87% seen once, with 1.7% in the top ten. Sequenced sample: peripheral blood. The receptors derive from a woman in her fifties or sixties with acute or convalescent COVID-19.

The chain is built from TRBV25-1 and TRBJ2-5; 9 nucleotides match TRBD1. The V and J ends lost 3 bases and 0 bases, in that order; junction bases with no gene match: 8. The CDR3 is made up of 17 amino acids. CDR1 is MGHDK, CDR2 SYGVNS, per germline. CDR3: CASSDPRDREYQETQYF. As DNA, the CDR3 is TGTGCCAGCAGTGACCCCCGGGACAGGGAGTACCAAGAGACCCAGTACTTC. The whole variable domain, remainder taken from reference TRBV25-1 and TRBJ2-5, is EADIYQTPRYLVIGTGKKITLECSQTMGHDKMYWYQQDPGMELHLIHYSYGVNSTEKGDLSSESTVSRIRTEHFPLTLESARPSHTSQYLCASSDPRDREYQETQYFGPGTRLLVL.

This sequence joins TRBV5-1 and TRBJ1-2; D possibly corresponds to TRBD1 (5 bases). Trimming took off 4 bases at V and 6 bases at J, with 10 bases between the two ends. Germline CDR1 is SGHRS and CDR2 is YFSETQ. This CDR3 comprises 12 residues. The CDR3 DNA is TGCGCCAGCAGCCGCGGAGGGGATGGCTACACCTTC. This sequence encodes CASSRGGDGYTF.

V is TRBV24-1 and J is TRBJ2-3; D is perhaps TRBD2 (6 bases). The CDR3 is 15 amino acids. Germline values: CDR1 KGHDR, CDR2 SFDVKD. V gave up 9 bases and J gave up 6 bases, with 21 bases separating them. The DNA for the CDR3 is TGTGCCACCCGAAAGGGGCGGGGTTGGCCCGATACGCAGTATTTT. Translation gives CATRKGRGWPDTQYF.

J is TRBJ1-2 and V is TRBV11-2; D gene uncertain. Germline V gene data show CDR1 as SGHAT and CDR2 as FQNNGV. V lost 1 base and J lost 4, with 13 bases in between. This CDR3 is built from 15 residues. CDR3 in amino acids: CASSLGLTSGYGYTF. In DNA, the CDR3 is TGTGCCAGCAGCTTAGGGTTGACCTCGGGCTATGGCTACACCTTC.

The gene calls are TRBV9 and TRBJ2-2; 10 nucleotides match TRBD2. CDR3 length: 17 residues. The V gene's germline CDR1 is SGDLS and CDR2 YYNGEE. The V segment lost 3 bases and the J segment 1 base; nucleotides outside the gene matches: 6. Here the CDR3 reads CASSAPTSGMNTGELFF. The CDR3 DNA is TGTGCCAGCAGCGCCCCCACTAGCGGGATGAACACCGGGGAGCTGTTTTTT.

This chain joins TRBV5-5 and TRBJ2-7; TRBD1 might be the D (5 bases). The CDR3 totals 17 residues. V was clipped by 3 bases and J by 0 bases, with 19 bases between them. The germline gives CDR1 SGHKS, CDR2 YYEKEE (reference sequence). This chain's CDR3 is CASSSDYRQRVSYEQYF. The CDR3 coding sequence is TGTGCCAGCAGCTCAGATTACAGACAGCGCGTCTCCTACGAGCAGTACTTC.

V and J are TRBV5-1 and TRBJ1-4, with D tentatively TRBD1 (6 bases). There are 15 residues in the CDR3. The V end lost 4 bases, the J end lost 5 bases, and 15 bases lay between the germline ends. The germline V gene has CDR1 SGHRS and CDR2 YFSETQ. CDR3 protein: CASSPGAVLNEKLFF. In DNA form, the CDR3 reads TGCGCCAGCAGCCCAGGGGCGGTACTAAATGAAAAACTGTTTTTT.

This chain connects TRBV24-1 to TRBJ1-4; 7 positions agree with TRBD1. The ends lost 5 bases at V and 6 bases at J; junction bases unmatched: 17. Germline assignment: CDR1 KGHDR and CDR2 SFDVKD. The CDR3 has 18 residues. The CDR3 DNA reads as TGTGCCACCAGTGTCCTTAAGGAGACAGGGTCGTTTTATGAAAAACTGTTTTTT. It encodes CATSVLKETGSFYEKLFF.

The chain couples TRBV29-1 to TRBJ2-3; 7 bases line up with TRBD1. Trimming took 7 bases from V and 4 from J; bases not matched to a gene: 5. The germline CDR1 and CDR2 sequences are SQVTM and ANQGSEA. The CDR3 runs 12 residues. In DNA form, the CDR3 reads TGCAGCGCTAGGGGGCAGGCAGATACGCAGTATTTT. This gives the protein CSARGQADTQYF.

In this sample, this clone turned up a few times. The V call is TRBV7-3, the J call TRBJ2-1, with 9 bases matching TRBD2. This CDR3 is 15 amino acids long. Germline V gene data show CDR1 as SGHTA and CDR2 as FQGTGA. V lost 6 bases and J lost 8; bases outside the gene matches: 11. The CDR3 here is CASSHSGSWLDEQFF. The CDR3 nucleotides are TGTGCCAGCAGTCATAGCGGGAGTTGGCTCGATGAGCAGTTCTTC. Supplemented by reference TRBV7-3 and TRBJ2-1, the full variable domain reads GAGVSQTPSNKVTEKGKYVELRCDPISGHTALYWYRQSLGQGPEFLIYFQGTGAADDSGLPNDRFFAVRPEGSVSTLKIQRTERGDSAVYLCASSHSGSWLDEQFFGPGTRLTVL.

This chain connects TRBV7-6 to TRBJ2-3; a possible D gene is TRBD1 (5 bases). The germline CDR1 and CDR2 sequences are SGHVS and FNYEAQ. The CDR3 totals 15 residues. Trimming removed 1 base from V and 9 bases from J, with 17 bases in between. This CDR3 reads CASSLGSQGARTQYF. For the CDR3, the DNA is TGTGCCAGCAGCTTAGGATCGCAGGGCGCTAGGACGCAGTATTTT. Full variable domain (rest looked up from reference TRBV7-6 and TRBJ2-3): GAGVSQSPRYKVTKRGQDVALRCDPISGHVSLYWYRQALGQGPEFLTYFNYEAQQDKSGLPNDRFSAERPEGSISTLTIQRTEQRDSAMYRCASSLGSQGARTQYFGPGTRLTVL.

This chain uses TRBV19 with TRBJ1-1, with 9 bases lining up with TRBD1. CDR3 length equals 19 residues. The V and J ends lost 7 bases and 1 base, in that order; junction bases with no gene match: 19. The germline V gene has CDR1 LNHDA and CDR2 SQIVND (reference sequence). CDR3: CASTNSRDRVLAGNTEAFF. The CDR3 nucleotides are TGTGCCAGTACCAATTCGCGGGACAGGGTTTTAGCGGGGAACACTGAAGCTTTCTTT.

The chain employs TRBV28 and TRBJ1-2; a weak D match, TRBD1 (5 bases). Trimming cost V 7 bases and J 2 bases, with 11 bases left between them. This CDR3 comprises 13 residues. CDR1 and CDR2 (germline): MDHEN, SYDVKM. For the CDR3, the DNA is TGTGCCAGCAACTCTGGGGGGAACTATGGCTACACCTTC. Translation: CASNSGGNYGYTF.

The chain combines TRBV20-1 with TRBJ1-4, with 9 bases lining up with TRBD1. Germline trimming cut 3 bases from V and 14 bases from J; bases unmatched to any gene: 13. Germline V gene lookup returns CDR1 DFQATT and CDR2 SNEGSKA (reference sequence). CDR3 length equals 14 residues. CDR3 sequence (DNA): TGCAGTGCTAGTCCCGGGACAGGGTCTGTAAACCTGTTTTTT. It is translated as CSASPGTGSVNLFF.

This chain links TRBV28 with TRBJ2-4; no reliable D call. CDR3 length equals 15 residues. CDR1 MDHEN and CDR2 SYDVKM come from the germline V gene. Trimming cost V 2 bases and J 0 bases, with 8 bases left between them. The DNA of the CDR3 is TGTGCCAGCAGTTTAGATGCGGTAGCCAAAAACATTCAGTACTTC. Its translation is CASSLDAVAKNIQYF.

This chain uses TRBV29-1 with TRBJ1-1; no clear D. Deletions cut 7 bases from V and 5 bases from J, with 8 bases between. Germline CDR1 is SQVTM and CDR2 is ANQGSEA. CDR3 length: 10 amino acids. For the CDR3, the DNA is TGCAGCGGGGAGGGAACTGAAGCTTTCTTT. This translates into CSGEGTEAFF.

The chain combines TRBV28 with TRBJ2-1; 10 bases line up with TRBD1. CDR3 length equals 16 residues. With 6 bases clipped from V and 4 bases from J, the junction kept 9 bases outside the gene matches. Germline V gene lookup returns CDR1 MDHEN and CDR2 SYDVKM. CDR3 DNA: TGTGCCAGCAGCGTAGGGACAGGGGTCCGGTACAATGAGCAGTTCTTC. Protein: CASSVGTGVRYNEQFF.

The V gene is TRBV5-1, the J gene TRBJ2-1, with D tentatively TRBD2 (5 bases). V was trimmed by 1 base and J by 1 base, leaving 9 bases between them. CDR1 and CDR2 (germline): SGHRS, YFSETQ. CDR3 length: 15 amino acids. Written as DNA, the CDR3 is TGCGCCAGCAGCTTGAGGACTGATTCCTACAATGAGCAGTTCTTC. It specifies CASSLRTDSYNEQFF.

The CDR3 sequence is CASTPGTAAEQYF. The DNA of the CDR3 is TGTGCCAGTACCCCTGGAACTGCGGCCGAGCAGTACTTC. The V call is TRBV19, the J call TRBJ2-7; D is ambiguous. CDR3 length: 13 residues. The V gene's germline CDR1 is LNHDA and CDR2 SQIVND (reference sequence). The V end was cut by 7 bases, the J end by 6 bases, with 16 bases between. The complete variable domain, with remaining parts taken from reference TRBV19 and TRBJ2-7, reads DGGITQSPKYLFRKEGQNVTLSCEQNLNHDAMYWYRQDPGQGLRLIYYSQIVNDFQKGDIAEGYSVSREKKESFPLTVTSAQKNPTAFYLCASTPGTAAEQYFGPGTRLTVT.

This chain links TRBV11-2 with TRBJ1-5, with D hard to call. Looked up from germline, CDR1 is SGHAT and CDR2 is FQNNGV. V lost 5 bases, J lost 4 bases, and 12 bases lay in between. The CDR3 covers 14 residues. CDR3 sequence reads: CASSRLPGNQPQHF. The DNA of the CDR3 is TGTGCCAGCAGCCGTCTACCGGGGAATCAGCCCCAGCATTTT.